This T cell receptor beta chain was documented in a study of T cells after somatic rescue of genetic block (dated by TCRdb to 2020 to 2022). Study-level background: What the study looked at was long-term robustness, specifically in a T-cell system that came about through somatic rescue of a genetic block in T-cell development.

Spanning cysteine to phenylalanine, the CDR3 consists of 15 amino acids. Only the CDR3 portion is preserved as DNA: 45 bases, with reading frame beginning at the first base. CDR1 MNHEY and CDR2 SMNVEV were looked up in the germline V gene (reference sequence). Relative to germline, V is 6 bases shorter and J is 3 bases shorter, with 14 bases between their ends. With respect to this clone: Its antigen is not yet known. No per-base quality is available; no much larger clone lies one base away.

Libraries were prepared through the immunoSEQ multiplex PCR assay. The immuneACCESS repertoire file appears here via TCRdb, limited to in-frame rearrangements. These files lack a portion of the clones; in checked studies, under half of the deficit traces to unresolved V genes, and the cause of the others is not known. The sample profile shows 70,000 to 85,000 clones; roughly 90% of them were found once. Approximately 3% of the sample is taken by the ten largest. Specimen: peripheral blood mononuclear cells (PBMCs). This clonotype was sampled from a man aged 25 to 40. The chain employs TRBV27 and TRBJ1-4; no D gene call is confident. The DNA sequence is given as TGTGCCAGCAGCATTAGGCAGAACGCTAATGAAAAACTGTTTTTT. This is translated as CASSIRQNANEKLFF.